One sample yielded the 13 T cell receptor beta chains listed below, sequenced in a study of blood T cells in healthy people across ages. With a J-beta primer mix and a sample-barcoded 5' primer, a second PCR ran roughly 6 to 12 cycles. Each CDR3 protein is one row after TCRdb ran MiXCR on the 5' RACE reads. The table lists over a million distinct CDR3 sequences, 35% to 45% of them singletons. Specimen: blood. These receptors came from a woman younger than 35 in good health.

The chain recombines TRBV4-2 with TRBJ2-7, with D perhaps TRBD2 (6 bases). Between the trimmed V and J ends, which lost 1 base and 2 bases, there was a span of 12 bases. This CDR3 has 15 residues. CDR1 LGHNA and CDR2 YNFKEQ come from the germline V gene. CDR3 amino acids: CASSQAPGAAYEQYF. The CDR3 DNA sequence: TGTGCCAGCAGCCAAGCACCGGGAGCGGCCTACGAGCAGTACTTC.

V usage is TRBV5-4 and J usage is TRBJ1-5; no clear D gene. Trimming cost V 6 bases and J 5 bases, with 9 bases left between them. This CDR3 region has 12 residues. Germline V gene sequence: CDR1 SGHNT, CDR2 YYREEE (reference sequence). The CDR3 coding sequence is TGTGCCAGCATCAAGGAAGATCAGCCCCAGCATTTT. Its protein is CASIKEDQPQHF.

The rearrangement uses TRBV6-6 and TRBJ2-5, with 8 bases lining up with TRBD2. The CDR3 length is 15 residues. V gave up 2 bases and J gave up 11 bases; unmatched junction bases: 13. CDR1 MNHNY and CDR2 SVGAGI come from the germline V gene (reference sequence). DNA for the CDR3: TGTGCCAGCAGTTACGAGACTAGCGACTACAATGAGCAGTACTTC. The encoded protein is CASSYETSDYNEQYF.

The count of this clonotype is one. The chain combines TRBV5-6 with TRBJ2-1, with 9 bases aligning to TRBD2. CDR3 length: 15 residues. The V gene's germline CDR1 is SGHDT and CDR2 YYEEEE. V trimming: 4 bases; J trimming: 7 bases; junction bases outside the gene matches: 9. The DNA of the CDR3 is TGTGCCAGCAGCCCGGAAGCGGGAGGTGTGAATGAGCAGTTCTTC. This codes for CASSPEAGGVNEQFF.

This rearrangement joins TRBV7-2 to TRBJ2-2; no clear D. Germline V CDR1 and CDR2: SGHTA, FQGNSA. Trimming cost V 0 bases and J 7 bases, with 9 bases left between them. The CDR3 covers 14 residues. The CDR3 DNA reads TGTGCCAGCAGCTTAGCTGCCCTGAACGGGGAGCTGTTTTTT. Protein product: CASSLAALNGELFF.

This clonotype has just a few counts. This chain's CDR3 is CSARSGYSNQPQHF. The CDR3, as DNA: TGCAGTGCTAGGTCGGGCTATAGCAATCAGCCCCAGCATTTT. This chain links TRBV20-1 with TRBJ1-5; D is uncertain. The CDR3 runs 14 residues. Germline V gene data show CDR1 as DFQATT and CDR2 as SNEGSKA (reference sequence). The V end was cut by 3 bases, the J end by 0 bases, with 9 bases between.

V is TRBV12-3 or TRBV12-4 and J is TRBJ1-1; D ambiguous. The CDR3 spans 14 residues. The V end lost 4 bases, the J end lost 5 bases, and 14 bases lay between the germline ends. The CDR3: CASSYADGRTEAFF. In nucleotides, the CDR3 is TGTGCCAGCAGTTATGCGGACGGTAGGACTGAAGCTTTCTTT.

The rearrangement uses TRBV4-1 and TRBJ1-1; 9 bases line up with TRBD1. This CDR3 contains 15 residues. CDR1 and CDR2 from the germline V gene are MGHRA and YSYEKL. The J segment lost 1 base and the V segment lost 2 bases, leaving 2 bases of the junction unmatched. In DNA, the CDR3 is TGCGCCAGCAGCCAATCGGACAGGGGGAACACTGAAGCTTTCTTT. Its protein product is CASSQSDRGNTEAFF.

CDR3 region: CASSDIAGPYNEQFF. CDR3 coding DNA: TGTGCCAGCAGTGATATAGCGGGACCTTACAATGAGCAGTTCTTC. The chain combines TRBV6-1 with TRBJ2-1; 8 bases line up with TRBD2. There are 15 residues in the CDR3. The germline V gene has CDR1 MNHNS and CDR2 SASEGT. J was trimmed by 4 bases and V by 3 bases; bases with no gene match: 5.

This clonotype showed up just a few times. This chain connects TRBV7-9 to TRBJ1-1; no clear D gene. The V and J ends lost 3 bases and 7 bases respectively, with 3 bases between them. Germline assignment: CDR1 SEHNR and CDR2 FQNEAQ (reference sequence). The CDR3 is 10 amino acids. Written as DNA, the CDR3 is TGTGCCAGCAGCTTTATTGAAGCTTTCTTT. Encoded protein: CASSFIEAFF.

CDR3 sequence reads: CASRLTGTKNIQYF. DNA for the CDR3: TGTGCCAGCAGGTTGACAGGGACCAAAAACATTCAGTACTTC. The chain joins TRBV2 to TRBJ2-4; 7 positions match TRBD1. Germline loops: CDR1 SNHLY, CDR2 FYNNEI. J was trimmed by 2 bases and V by 6 bases; bases with no gene match: 4. This CDR3 is 14 amino acids long.

Points on this clonotype: The junction differs from germline at one of its ends, possibly a read error. The rearrangement uses TRBV6-1 and TRBJ2-7; D possibly uses TRBD1 or TRBD2 (6 bases each). Germline V CDR1 and CDR2: MNHNS, SASEGT. The CDR3 is made up of 16 amino acids. The CDR3 DNA reads TGTGCCAGCAGTGAAGCCGTCGGGGGCCTCTCCTACGAGCCGTACTTC. Translation: CASSEAVGGLSYEPYF.

The rearrangement uses TRBV7-9 and TRBJ2-7, with D possibly matching TRBD1 (5 bases). The CDR3 is made up of 15 amino acids. V lost 6 bases and J 7 bases, leaving 22 bases between the germline ends. CDR1 SEHNR and CDR2 FQNEAQ come from the germline V gene (reference sequence). This CDR3 is CASRQIGASNNEQYF. The CDR3 DNA is TGTGCCAGCAGGCAAATTGGGGCCAGTAACAATGAGCAGTACTTC.